A single sample is the source of the 20 T cell receptor beta chains below, sequenced in a study of vaccination and CD4 T cells after COVID-19. The treatment: roughly 10-day PBMC culture with coronavirus spike peptide pools or control peptides (ViraFEST assay). Prior to the COVID-19 pandemic (2011-2018), the unexposed donor's CD4+ T cells were collected. These receptors lack a known antigen. CD4+ T cells that had been cultured provided DNA sequenced with the Oncomine TCR Beta short-read assay. TCRdb independently ran MiXCR on the PCR reads; one entry per CDR3 protein. The sample records several thousand distinct CDR3 sequences, around 39% being singletons. The sequenced sample consisted of CD4+ T cells from blood, cultured in vitro. These receptors were taken from a human donor in good health.

This clonotype came up a few times. The chain is built from TRBV7-6 and TRBJ2-2; 9 positions agree with TRBD2. The CDR3 loop spans 16 amino acids. V was clipped by 4 bases and J by 5 bases; unmatched bases: 8. CDR1 and CDR2 from the germline V gene are SGHVS and FNYEAQ. The CDR3 loop is CASSSLSGGTTGELFF. The CDR3 DNA sequence: TGTGCCAGCAGCTCCCTAAGCGGGGGGACGACCGGGGAGCTGTTTTTT.

This clonotype was seen more than once but under ten times. The CDR3 DNA is TGTGCCAGCAGCAAAGAGGGTGCTAGCAATCAGCCCCAGCATTTT. This encodes CASSKEGASNQPQHF. The chain uses TRBV6-4 and TRBJ1-5; no firm D call. Germline V gene data show CDR1 as MRHNA and CDR2 as SNTAGT. The CDR3 is made up of 15 amino acids. V lost 6 bases, J lost 0 bases, and 12 bases lay in between.

The chain has TRBV7-2 and TRBJ2-5; D gene ambiguous. V was trimmed by 1 base and J by 5 bases, leaving 11 bases between them. The CDR3 length is 14 residues. CDR1 and CDR2 from the germline V gene are SGHTA and FQGNSA. CDR3 bases: TGTGCCAGCAGCTTAGGGCTTTTTCAGGAGACCCAGTACTTC. Protein sequence: CASSLGLFQETQYF.

This clonotype came up a few times. J is TRBJ2-6 and V is TRBV20-1; perhaps TRBD2 as D (5 bases). The CDR3 sequence is 14 residues long. In germline, CDR1 is DFQATT, CDR2 SNEGSKA (reference sequence). Trimming shortened V by 3 bases and J by 0 bases, and 6 bases separated the two germline ends. Written as DNA, the CDR3 is TGCAGTGCTAGGGGGAGCTCTGGGGCCAACGTCCTGACTTTC. This codes for CSARGSSGANVLTF.

This chain links TRBV7-8 with TRBJ1-2, with D unclear. From germline, CDR1 is SGHVS and CDR2 FQNEAQ. Deletions cut 5 bases from V and 3 bases from J, with 7 bases between. The CDR3 has 12 amino acids. For the CDR3, the DNA is TGTGCCAGCAGCGGGTATGACTATGGCTACACCTTC. The encoded protein is CASSGYDYGYTF.

This clonotype came up once. This chain links TRBV12-3 or TRBV12-4 with TRBJ1-5, with D unclear. This CDR3 contains 15 residues. V lost 3 bases to trimming and J lost 3 bases, with 12 bases between them. CDR3 protein: CASSFYNSNNQPQHF. CDR3 bases: TGTGCCAGCAGTTTTTATAATTCGAACAATCAGCCCCAGCATTTT.

The CDR3 bases are TGTGCCAGCAGGGGGACTCCATACGAGCAGTACTTC. Protein sequence: CASRGTPYEQYF. The chain joins TRBV25-1 to TRBJ2-7, with D possibly TRBD2 on 6 matching bases. This CDR3 is built from 12 residues. Germline CDR1 MGHDK, CDR2 SYGVNS. The V and J ends lost 6 bases and 4 bases respectively, with 10 bases between them.

The chain has TRBV5-4 and TRBJ1-2, with a possible D match to TRBD1 (5 bases). Germline V lookup: CDR1 SGHNT, CDR2 YYREEE (reference sequence). The CDR3 spans 13 residues. The V and J ends lost 2 bases and 6 bases respectively, with 11 bases between them. CDR3 sequence reads: CASSFSGRNGYTF. In DNA, the CDR3 is TGTGCCAGCAGCTTTTCAGGGAGAAATGGCTACACCTTC.

A few counts support this clonotype. The chain couples TRBV5-4 to TRBJ2-1; D is undetermined. Trimming removed 4 bases at V and 5 bases at J, with 10 bases between. The CDR3 is made up of 13 amino acids. Germline loops: CDR1 SGHNT, CDR2 YYREEE (reference sequence). The CDR3 is CASSDGQNNEQFF. CDR3 nucleotides: TGTGCCAGCAGCGACGGGCAGAACAATGAGCAGTTCTTC.

The rearrangement uses TRBV20-1 and TRBJ2-2; the D gene is possibly TRBD2 (6 bases). Trimming took 5 bases from V and 10 from J, leaving 17 bases between them. The CDR3 totals 13 residues. CDR1 is DFQATT, CDR2 SNEGSKA, per germline (reference sequence). CDR3 residues: CSALRDRSVELFF. The DNA of the CDR3 is TGCAGTGCTTTGCGGGATCGTAGCGTGGAGCTGTTTTTT.

This clonotype was seen only a few times. The genes are TRBV11-3 and TRBJ2-5; perhaps D is TRBD1 or TRBD2 (5 bases each). The CDR3 consists of 14 residues. The V end was cut by 1 base, the J end by 0 bases, with 6 bases between. The germline V gene encodes CDR1 SGHNT and CDR2 YENEEA. The CDR3 loop reads CASSLGGYQETQYF. CDR3 bases: TGTGCCAGCAGCTTAGGGGGGTACCAAGAGACCCAGTACTTC.

The CDR3 DNA reads TGTGCCAGTAGTATACGGCTAGCGGGAGCATCCTACAATGAGCAGTTCTTC. Protein sequence: CASSIRLAGASYNEQFF. The rearrangement uses TRBV19 and TRBJ2-1, with 10 bases lining up with TRBD2. The CDR3 covers 17 residues. The ends lost 2 bases at V and 1 base at J; junction bases unmatched: 5. Germline V gene lookup returns CDR1 LNHDA and CDR2 SQIVND (reference sequence).

Here the CDR3 DNA reads TGTGCCAGCAGTACTGACAGGGCTTTTGAGCAGTTCTTC. Its translation: CASSTDRAFEQFF. This chain connects TRBV6-4 to TRBJ2-1; TRBD1 agrees at 7 bases. V lost 5 bases and J lost 9; bases outside the gene matches: 7. CDR1 MRHNA and CDR2 SNTAGT come from the germline V gene. The CDR3 spans 13 residues.

This clonotype showed up just a few times. This rearrangement joins TRBV12-3 or TRBV12-4 to TRBJ1-5; 7 nucleotides agree with TRBD1. CDR3 size: 14 residues. V lost 7 bases to trimming and J lost 3 bases; unmatched junction nucleotides: 6. The CDR3 sequence is CASTRGGVNQPQHF. The DNA for the CDR3 is TGTGCCAGCACCAGGGGGGGTGTCAATCAGCCCCAGCATTTT.

This clonotype has just a few counts. V gene TRBV7-2 combines with J gene TRBJ1-2; D may be TRBD1 (5 bases). Trimming cost V 5 bases and J 3 bases, with 10 bases left between them. This CDR3 has 13 residues. Germline values: CDR1 SGHTA, CDR2 FQGNSA. CDR3 in amino acids: CASSTGQDYGYTF. For the CDR3, the DNA is TGTGCCAGCAGCACGGGGCAGGACTATGGCTACACCTTC.

This clonotype was counted only a few times. The rearrangement links TRBV19 to TRBJ1-1; 8 bases match TRBD1. CDR3 length equals 13 residues. Germline V CDR1 and CDR2: LNHDA, SQIVND (reference sequence). Trimming cost V 6 bases and J 0 bases; bases outside gene matches: 0. The CDR3 protein is CASRQGVNTEAFF. The CDR3 nucleotides read TGTGCCAGTAGACAGGGGGTGAACACTGAAGCTTTCTTT.

The chain couples TRBV20-1 to TRBJ1-1; the D gene is possibly TRBD1 (6 bases). Germline V CDR1 and CDR2: DFQATT, SNEGSKA (reference sequence). Trimming took off 5 bases at V and 5 bases at J, with 15 bases between the two ends. The CDR3 has 13 amino acids. The CDR3: CSAATGRITEAFF. In DNA, the CDR3 is TGCAGTGCTGCAACAGGGAGAATTACTGAAGCTTTCTTT.

This clonotype was observed a few times. This chain joins TRBV6-5 and TRBJ1-2, with unresolved D. The CDR3 has 13 residues. The V gene lost 2 bases and the J gene lost 6 bases, with 10 bases spanning the gap. The V gene's germline CDR1 is MNHEY and CDR2 SVGAGI. CDR3 loop: CASSYAQGNGYTF. The CDR3 nucleotides read TGTGCCAGCAGTTACGCCCAAGGCAATGGCTACACCTTC.

In this sample, this clonotype turned up once. CDR3 nucleotides: TGTGCCAGCAGTGCGACCGGCACAGATACGCAGTATTTT. Translation: CASSATGTDTQYF. The chain combines TRBV2 with TRBJ2-3; D is undetermined. CDR1 and CDR2 from the germline V gene are SNHLY and FYNNEI. The CDR3 sequence is 13 residues long. With 4 bases removed from V and 1 base from J, the gap between germline ends came to 6 bases. The whole variable domain, filled in from reference TRBV2 and TRBJ2-3, reads EPEVTQTPSHQVTQMGQEVILRCVPISNHLYFYWYRQILGQKVEFLVSFYNNEISEKSEIFDDQFSVERPDGSNFTLKIRSTKLEDSAMYFCASSATGTDTQYFGPGTRLTVL.

In this sample, this clonotype turned up a few times. V is TRBV20-1 and J is TRBJ2-3; unclear D gene. CDR1 and CDR2 from the germline V gene are DFQATT and SNEGSKA (reference sequence). V was shortened by 0 bases and J by 5 bases, with 6 bases between the two germline ends. The CDR3 loop spans 12 amino acids. The CDR3 here is CSARDLGDTQYF. The CDR3 DNA reads TGCAGTGCTAGAGATCTCGGAGATACGCAGTATTTT.